This record concerns one T cell receptor beta chain sequence. The antigen is unknown. This table comes from immunoSEQ multiplex PCR, and its TCRdb copy is limited to in-frame clones, with some not included. The sample shows roughly 130,000 clones, 80% to 90% of them seen only once. This entry belongs to a study of T cell responses to AZD1222 COVID-19 vaccine. Study-level points and caveats: Reportedly, nearly half the spike-specific TCRs target unmutated variant regions. Among those given AZD1222, only 6 or 7 were seropositive at baseline. Donors in the cohort were predominantly white British and more often female, and clonal diversity was possibly underestimated. Spike-wide coverage was observed for vaccine-associated CD4 TCRs, with dominant responses at 160-218 and 743-854.

Trimming removed 4 bases from V and 3 bases from J, with 19 bases in between. The CDR3 runs 16 residues. Per the germline V gene, CDR1 is SGHVS and CDR2 is FQNEAQ. The chain employs TRBV7-8 and TRBJ2-7; D not resolved. Sequenced here: peripheral blood, sampled on day 0 of AZD1222 vaccination. This TCR was recovered from an adult in good health. In nucleotides, the CDR3 is TGTGCCAGCAGCTCGCGAAGACTCTCGGGCCTCTACGAGCAGTACTTC. Translated, it gives CASSSRRLSGLYEQYF.